The subject of this entry is one TCR beta chain. Its specificity is not known. The germline gives CDR1 MNHEY, CDR2 SVGEGT. This CDR3 has 14 residues. With 6 bases removed from V and 7 bases from J, the gap between germline ends came to 18 bases. The sample is drawn from a study of vaccination effects on CD4 cells after COVID-19. Antigen-specific CD4+ T cells were expanded (with viral peptide pools) by the ViraFEST assay ahead of sequencing. Culturing for nine to ten days preceded CD4+ T cell isolation. Two-dose vaccination with either BNT162b2 or mRNA-1273 was given to the participants. Sequencing was performed with immunoSEQ multiplex PCR; in TCRdb, only in-frame clones are kept and a portion is missing. Altogether about 31,000 clones are present, 65% being singletons, with the ten largest covering roughly 8.6%.

The specimen was CD4+ T cells from PBMCs cultured with SARS-CoV-2 spike peptides, collected after COVID-19 vaccination. The clonotype was recovered from a human donor who received a COVID-19 vaccine. The V and J genes are TRBV6-2 or TRBV6-3 and TRBJ1-2; D might be TRBD1 (5 bases). CDR3 sequence (DNA): TGTGCCAGCAGCCCCCAGGGACCCATGAGTGGCTACACCTTC. It encodes CASSPQGPMSGYTF.